These 26 T cell receptor beta chains share one sample of origin, sequenced in a study of Ad26.COV2.S vaccination and SARS-CoV-2 variants. Noted treatment: roughly 19 received Ad26.COV2.S at low or high dose, single or two shots; several received placebo; per-sample allocation not given. Following the first vaccine or placebo injection, samples were taken on day 63. Clones were read by immunoSEQ multiplex PCR, and TCRdb kept only the in-frame ones, dropping some. The data contain about 680,000 clones, 80% to 90% of them singletons. The sequences come from peripheral blood, collected in a trial of Ad26.COV2.S vaccine versus placebo. These receptors were collected from a person between 18 and 60 years old who received the Ad26.COV2.S COVID-19 vaccine or a placebo.

The V and J genes are TRBV4-1 and TRBJ2-2, with TRBD2 matching 10 bases. CDR1 and CDR2 from the germline V gene are MGHRA and YSYEKL. J gave up 2 bases and V 1 base, and 7 bases lay outside the gene matches. The CDR3 is 18 amino acids. The CDR3 here is CASSQARTSGYNTGELFF. CDR3 nucleotide sequence: TGCGCCAGCAGCCAAGCTAGGACTAGCGGCTATAACACCGGGGAGCTGTTTTTT.

V gene TRBV30 combines with J gene TRBJ2-7, with D tentatively TRBD1 or TRBD2 (5 bases each). V lost 2 bases and J lost 7, with 12 bases in between. CDR3 length: 12 residues. Germline CDR1 reads GTSNPN; CDR2 reads SVGIG (reference sequence). The CDR3 protein is CAWSRAGREQYF. Written as DNA, the CDR3 is TGTGCCTGGAGTAGGGCAGGGAGAGAGCAGTACTTC.

The genes are TRBV5-4 and TRBJ1-1, with D uncertain. This CDR3 contains 13 residues. Deletions cut 4 bases from V and 2 bases from J, with 9 bases between. The germline gives CDR1 SGHNT, CDR2 YYREEE (reference sequence). CDR3 protein: CASSPFINTEAFF. DNA for the CDR3: TGTGCCAGCAGCCCCTTCATAAACACTGAAGCTTTCTTT.

The rearrangement joins TRBV5-4 to TRBJ1-5; 7 nucleotides agree with TRBD1. The V segment lost 4 bases and the J segment 7 bases; nucleotides outside the gene matches: 5. This CDR3 region has 13 residues. The germline V gene has CDR1 SGHNT and CDR2 YYREEE (reference sequence). CDR3 sequence (DNA): TGTGCCAGCAGCCGACAGGGTAACCAGCCCCAGCATTTT. Translating gives CASSRQGNQPQHF.

This chain joins TRBV4-3 and TRBJ1-2; D perhaps matches TRBD1 (5 bases). The ends were cut back, 0 bases at V and 5 bases at J, with 16 bases in the middle. The CDR3 length is 16 residues. Germline assignment: CDR1 LGHNA and CDR2 YSLEER. CDR3 in DNA: TGCGCCAGCAGCCAAGATCCTAGGGACCGTACATATGGCTACACCTTC. Protein product: CASSQDPRDRTYGYTF.

The chain employs TRBV7-3 and TRBJ1-5; 7 nucleotides line up with TRBD1. Germline lookup yields CDR1 SGHTA and CDR2 FQGTGA. J gave up 4 bases and V 7 bases, and 10 bases lay outside the gene matches. This CDR3 has 15 amino acids. For the CDR3, the DNA is TGTGCCAGCACCCTAGGACAGGTTGAGAATCAGCCCCAGCATTTT. Translated: CASTLGQVENQPQHF.

V and J are TRBV21-1 and TRBJ2-1; the table's D call, TRBD2, was not checked against the DNA. TRBV21-1 is given as a pseudogene. CDR3 length equals 16 residues. CDR3 nucleotides: TGTGCCAGCAAACTCCCCTTCGGGAGGGCCGATAATGAGCAGTTCTTC. Protein: CASKLPFGRADNEQFF.

The chain joins TRBV20-1 to TRBJ2-3, with no clear D. This CDR3 comprises 11 residues. The V gene lost 5 bases and the J gene lost 6 bases, with 9 bases spanning the gap. CDR1 and CDR2 (germline): DFQATT, SNEGSKA (reference sequence). The CDR3 protein is CSADPGDTQYF. The CDR3, as DNA: TGCAGTGCTGACCCCGGGGATACGCAGTATTTT.

This clone was picked up many times. As DNA, the CDR3 is TGTGCCAGTAGCTACATGGCCCGACAGGGGGGTTTACCCCTCCACTTT. Translating gives CASSYMARQGGLPLHF. V usage is TRBV19 and J usage is TRBJ1-6, with TRBD1 identical over 9 bases. This CDR3 comprises 16 residues. The junction had 15 bases not matched to a gene; V was cut back by 6 bases and J by 12 bases. Germline CDR1 reads LNHDA; CDR2 reads SQIVND (reference sequence). The variable domain in full, with the rest retrieved from reference TRBV19 and TRBJ1-6, is DGGITQSPKYLFRKEGQNVTLSCEQNLNHDAMYWYRQDPGQGLRLIYYSQIVNDFQKGDIAEGYSVSREKKESFPLTVTSAQKNPTAFYLCASSYMARQGGLPLHFGNGTRLTVT.

The chain uses TRBV12-5 and TRBJ1-1; no definite D call. The germline CDR1 and CDR2 sequences are LGHNT and FRNRAP. The CDR3 covers 13 residues. The V and J ends lost 1 base and 4 bases respectively, with 7 bases between them. CDR3 DNA sequence: TGTGCTAGTGGTTTGGGTTACGCCACTGAAGCTTTCTTT. It encodes CASGLGYATEAFF.

This chain connects TRBV11-2 to TRBJ2-7, with D possibly being TRBD1 (5 bases). The CDR3 is 14 amino acids. CDR1 and CDR2 (germline): SGHAT, FQNNGV. V was cut by 2 bases and J by 3 bases, with 11 bases left in between. The CDR3 loop reads CASSLPGSRYEQYF. The DNA of the CDR3 is TGTGCCAGCAGCTTACCAGGGTCCCGCTACGAGCAGTACTTC.

The CDR3 loop reads CASSLLSGSYIQYF. The CDR3 DNA reads as TGTGCCAGCAGTTTGCTTAGCGGGAGTTACATTCAGTACTTC. This rearrangement joins TRBV27 to TRBJ2-4; 9 bases map to TRBD2. There are 14 residues in the CDR3. CDR1 and CDR2 from the germline V gene are MNHEY and SMNVEV (reference sequence). V was pared by 3 bases and J by 8 bases, with 5 bases of the junction left unmatched.

The genes are TRBV7-9 and TRBJ1-1; D is possibly TRBD1 (6 bases). The CDR3 is 13 residues long. Per germline, CDR1 SEHNR and CDR2 FQNEAQ (reference sequence). Trimming stripped 7 bases from V and 6 bases from J, with 15 bases between. Written as DNA, the CDR3 is TGTGCCAGCAAACCAGGGGCCGGCGCTGAAGCTTTCTTT. Protein product: CASKPGAGAEAFF. Filled out from reference TRBV7-9 and TRBJ1-1, the complete variable domain reads DTGVSQNPRHKITKRGQNVTFRCDPISEHNRLYWYRQTLGQGPEFLTYFQNEAQLEKSRLLSDRFSAERPKGSFSTLEIQRTEQGDSAMYLCASKPGAGAEAFFGQGTRLTVV.

The chain combines TRBV18 with TRBJ2-1; D is unclear. The CDR3 covers 13 residues. Between the trimmed V and J ends, which lost 6 bases and 4 bases, there was a span of 10 bases. In germline, CDR1 is KGHSH, CDR2 LQKENI. The CDR3 DNA sequence: TGTGCCAGCTCGACGCCCCCATACAATGAGCAGTTCTTC. This sequence encodes CASSTPPYNEQFF.

The chain joins TRBV19 to TRBJ2-1, with D tentatively TRBD1 (6 bases). V was clipped by 3 bases and J by 4 bases, with 13 bases between them. This CDR3 has 15 amino acids. In germline, CDR1 is LNHDA, CDR2 SQIVND (reference sequence). Here the CDR3 reads CASSIPDSLYNEQFF. Written as DNA, the CDR3 is TGTGCCAGTAGTATTCCGGACAGCCTTTACAATGAGCAGTTCTTC. Complete variable domain (other parts from reference TRBV19 and TRBJ2-1): DGGITQSPKYLFRKEGQNVTLSCEQNLNHDAMYWYRQDPGQGLRLIYYSQIVNDFQKGDIAEGYSVSREKKESFPLTVTSAQKNPTAFYLCASSIPDSLYNEQFFGPGTRLTVL.

V and J are TRBV24-1 and TRBJ1-6, with no clear D. The CDR3 runs to 13 residues. V lost 4 bases, J lost 8 bases, and 8 bases lay in between. Germline values: CDR1 KGHDR, CDR2 SFDVKD. In DNA form, the CDR3 reads TGTGCCACCAGTGAGGGAGAGCATTCACCCCTCCACTTT. Its translation: CATSEGEHSPLHF.

This chain connects TRBV10-3 to TRBJ2-7; D not resolved. V lost 3 bases, J lost 3 bases, and 6 bases lay in between. Germline V lookup: CDR1 ENHRY, CDR2 SYGVKD. This CDR3 contains 12 residues. CDR3 sequence (DNA): TGTGCCATCAGTGACAGAAACTACGAGCAGTACTTC. Amino acid sequence: CAISDRNYEQYF.

The chain combines TRBV5-1 with TRBJ2-3; D is ambiguous. The CDR3 spans 16 residues. In germline, CDR1 is SGHRS, CDR2 YFSETQ. V lost 4 bases and J lost 2, with 17 bases in between. Here the CDR3 reads CASSSQSGPNTDTQYF. The CDR3, as DNA: TGCGCCAGCAGCAGTCAGTCCGGCCCCAACACAGATACGCAGTATTTT.

The chain links TRBV23-1 to TRBJ1-2; tentatively, D is TRBD1 (6 bases). TRBV23-1 is placed among ORFs of uncertain function. This CDR3 region has 11 residues. The V gene lost 5 bases and the J gene lost 8 bases, with 9 bases spanning the gap. The CDR3: CASSTGHGYTF. Here the CDR3 DNA reads TGCGCCAGCAGTACAGGGCACGGCTACACCTTC.

This chain uses TRBV5-8 with TRBJ2-5, with 8 bases aligning to TRBD1. Germline CDR1 is SGHTS and CDR2 is YDEGEE. The CDR3 sequence is 15 residues long. Trimming at V came to 5 bases and at J to 3 bases, leaving 9 bases not matched to a gene. The CDR3 nucleotides read TGTGCCAGCAGGCGGGGACAGGTTTGGGAAGAGACCCAGTACTTC. Protein: CASRRGQVWEETQYF. Filled out from reference TRBV5-8 and TRBJ2-5, the complete variable domain reads EAGVTQSPTHLIKTRGQQATLRCSPISGHTSVYWYQQALGLGLQFLLWYDEGEERNRGNFPPRFSGRQFPNYSSELNVNALELEDSALYLCASRRGQVWEETQYFGPGTRLLVL.

The rearrangement uses TRBV11-2 and TRBJ1-5; D ambiguous. The V end lost 1 base, the J end lost 6 bases, and 7 bases lay between the germline ends. This CDR3 has 13 residues. The germline CDR1 and CDR2 sequences are SGHAT and FQNNGV. The CDR3 DNA is TGTGCCAGCAGCTTAGGAGAAGGTCAGCCCCAGCATTTT. Translation: CASSLGEGQPQHF.

V gene TRBV7-2 combines with J gene TRBJ1-1; D gene ambiguous. This CDR3 has 14 amino acids. Trimming left V 5 bases short and J 5 bases short, with 15 bases between. Per germline, CDR1 SGHTA and CDR2 FQGNSA. The CDR3 sequence: CASSPSEFMTEAFF. CDR3 nucleotides: TGTGCCAGCAGCCCTAGCGAGTTTATGACTGAAGCTTTCTTT.

This clone was seen only once. V usage is TRBV7-9 and J usage is TRBJ2-1; 8 nucleotides align to TRBD2. The CDR3 contains 16 residues. Germline V gene sequence: CDR1 SEHNR, CDR2 FQNEAQ (reference sequence). Trimming at V came to 5 bases and at J to 5 bases, leaving 11 bases not matched to a gene. The CDR3 protein is CASSPPAGVNDNEQFF. In DNA, the CDR3 is TGTGCCAGCAGCCCCCCAGCGGGAGTAAATGACAATGAGCAGTTCTTC.

The chain uses TRBV4-1 and TRBJ1-5; 8 positions agree with TRBD1. The CDR3 has 14 amino acids. Germline loops: CDR1 MGHRA, CDR2 YSYEKL. Trimming cost V 4 bases and J 8 bases; bases outside gene matches: 7. CDR3 loop: CASSLTGVQKPQHF. As DNA, the CDR3 is TGCGCCAGCAGCCTGACAGGGGTCCAAAAGCCCCAGCATTTT.

The V and J genes are TRBV18 and TRBJ1-1; 8 nucleotides align to TRBD1. The CDR3 is 16 amino acids. The V segment lost 2 bases and the J segment 5 bases; nucleotides outside the gene matches: 10. Germline values: CDR1 KGHSH, CDR2 LQKENI. The CDR3: CASSPDLGQVGTEAFF. In DNA, the CDR3 is TGTGCCAGCTCACCAGATCTGGGACAGGTAGGGACTGAAGCTTTCTTT.

The rearrangement joins TRBV5-1 to TRBJ2-1; 8 bases line up with TRBD2. This CDR3 spans 15 amino acids. Trimming at V came to 0 bases and at J to 8 bases, leaving 7 bases not matched to a gene. Germline CDR1 and CDR2: SGHRS and YFSETQ. CDR3 sequence: CASSLGTSGIYEQFF. CDR3 nucleotide sequence: TGCGCCAGCAGCTTGGGTACTAGCGGAATTTATGAGCAGTTCTTC.